Listed here are 2 T cell receptor beta chains from one sample, sequenced in a study of follicular helper T cells after annual influenza vaccination. The repertoire was sequenced with immunoSEQ multiplex PCR; TCRdb's copy has only in-frame clones and lacks some. The sample yields under 9,500 clones, roughly 90% seen once. Sample time point: 2015-2016 season, pre-vaccination. Sequences were derived from CXCR5+ CD38- circulating T follicular helper cells from blood, sampled on the day of influenza vaccination. Described subset: circulating Tfh, non-naive CD4+CXCR5+PD-1+ (ICOS+CD38+ or ICOS-CD38-). The receptor source for this set is an adult who received the influenza vaccine.

J is TRBJ1-1 and V is TRBV6-1; a possible D gene is TRBD1 (6 bases). Looked up from germline, CDR1 is MNHNS and CDR2 is SASEGT. This CDR3 is built from 15 residues. The V end lost 6 bases, the J end lost 1 base, and 15 bases lay between the germline ends. The CDR3 DNA follows: TGTGCCAGCAGCAGACGACAGGCGGGGAACACTGAAGCTTTCTTT. Protein product: CASSRRQAGNTEAFF.

V usage is TRBV4-1 and J usage is TRBJ2-7; 12 bases map to TRBD2. The CDR3 has 15 amino acids. Germline V gives CDR1 MGHRA, CDR2 YSYEKL. Trimming cost V 2 bases and J 5 bases; bases outside gene matches: 4. The DNA of the CDR3 is TGCGCCAGCAGCCAATCACTAGCGGGGGGCGACGAGCAGTACTTC. This sequence encodes CASSQSLAGGDEQYF.